This T cell receptor beta chain was captured in a study of shared clonotypes between healthy human individuals. Details on this clone: Its cognate antigen is unknown.

Repertoires were generated with immunoSEQ multiplex PCR, while TCRdb's copy carries only in-frame clones and drops some. The table includes millions of clones, over 85% detected once. Findings of the study overall: Deeper or shallower sequencing was expected to change how clonotypes are shared among donors.

CDR1 SGHNT and CDR2 YYREEE come from the germline V gene (reference sequence). The CDR3 is 14 residues long. Trimming took 0 bases from V and 2 from J, leaving 7 bases between them. Sequenced: naive CD4+ T cells from PBMCs. As to subset: CD45RA+ positively selected. The chain recombines TRBV5-4 with TRBJ2-3; perhaps TRBD1 as D (6 bases). This receptor was identified in a young man in good health. Some clones in this sample may be carry-over from other donors' samples. In DNA form, the CDR3 reads TGTGCCAGCAGCTTGGACAGGGACACAGATACGCAGTATTTT. Translation gives CASSLDRDTDTQYF.